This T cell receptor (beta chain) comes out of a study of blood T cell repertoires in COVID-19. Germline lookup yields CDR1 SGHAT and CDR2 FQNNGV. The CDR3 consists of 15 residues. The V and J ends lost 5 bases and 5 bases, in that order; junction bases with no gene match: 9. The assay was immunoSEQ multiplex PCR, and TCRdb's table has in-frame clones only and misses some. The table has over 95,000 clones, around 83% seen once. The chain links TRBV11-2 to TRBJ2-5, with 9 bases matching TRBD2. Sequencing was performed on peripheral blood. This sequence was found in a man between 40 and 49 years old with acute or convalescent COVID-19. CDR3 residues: CASSQPAGGYETQYF. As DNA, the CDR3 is TGTGCCAGCAGCCAACCAGCGGGGGGCTACGAGACCCAGTACTTC.